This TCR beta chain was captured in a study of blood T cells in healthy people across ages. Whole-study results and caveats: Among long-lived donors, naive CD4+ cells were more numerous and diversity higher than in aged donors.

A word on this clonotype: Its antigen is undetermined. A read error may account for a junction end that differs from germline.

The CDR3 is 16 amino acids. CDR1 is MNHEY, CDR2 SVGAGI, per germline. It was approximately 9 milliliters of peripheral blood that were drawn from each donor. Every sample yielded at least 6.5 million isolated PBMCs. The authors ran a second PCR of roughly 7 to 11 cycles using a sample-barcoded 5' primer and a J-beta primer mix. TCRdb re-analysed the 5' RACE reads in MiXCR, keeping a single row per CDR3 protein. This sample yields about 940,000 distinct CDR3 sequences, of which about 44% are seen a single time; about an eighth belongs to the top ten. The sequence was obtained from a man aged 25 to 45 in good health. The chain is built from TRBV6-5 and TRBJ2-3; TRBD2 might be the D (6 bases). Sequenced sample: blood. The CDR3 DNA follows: TGTGTCAGCAGTTCCCGGACCCAGCGGGTCACAGATACGCAGTATTTT. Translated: CVSSSRTQRVTDTQYF.